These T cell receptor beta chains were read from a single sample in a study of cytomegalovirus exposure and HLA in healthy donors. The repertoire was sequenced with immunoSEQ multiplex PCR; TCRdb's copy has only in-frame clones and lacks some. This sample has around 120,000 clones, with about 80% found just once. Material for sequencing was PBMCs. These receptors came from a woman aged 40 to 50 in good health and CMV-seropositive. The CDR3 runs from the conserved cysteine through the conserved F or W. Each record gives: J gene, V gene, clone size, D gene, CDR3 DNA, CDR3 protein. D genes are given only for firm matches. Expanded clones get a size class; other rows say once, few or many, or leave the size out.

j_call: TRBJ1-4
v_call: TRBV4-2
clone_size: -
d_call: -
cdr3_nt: TGTGCCAGCAGCCCGGGACATGGCAGCGAAAAACTGTTTTTT
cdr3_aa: CASSPGHGSEKLFF

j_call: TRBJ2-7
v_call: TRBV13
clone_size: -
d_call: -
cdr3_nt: TGTGCCAGCAGGCAGGGGCCCGAGCAGTACTTC
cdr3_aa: CASRQGPEQYF

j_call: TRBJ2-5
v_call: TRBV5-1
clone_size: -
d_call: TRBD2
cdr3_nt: TGCGCCAGCAGCCCGGAGCCTAGCGGCCTAAGGAAAGAGACCCAGTACTTC
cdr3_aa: CASSPEPSGLRKETQYF

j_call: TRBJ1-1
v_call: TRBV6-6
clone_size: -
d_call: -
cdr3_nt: TGTGCCAGCAGTACTAACAGGGCCAACACTGAAGCTTTCTTT
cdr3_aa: CASSTNRANTEAFF

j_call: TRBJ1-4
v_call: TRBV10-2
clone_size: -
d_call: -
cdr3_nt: TGCGCCAGCAGTGTTGGGGAGACAAATGAAAAACTGTTTTTT
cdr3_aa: CASSVGETNEKLFF

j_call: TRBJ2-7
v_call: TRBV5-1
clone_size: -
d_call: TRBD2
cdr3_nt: TGCGCCAGCAGCTCGACCGGGACTAGCTCCTACGAGCAGTACTTC
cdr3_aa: CASSSTGTSSYEQYF

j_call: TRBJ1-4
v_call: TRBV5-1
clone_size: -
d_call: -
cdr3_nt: TGCGCCAGCAGCGTGAGTCAGGAAGAAAAACTGTTTTTT
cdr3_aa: CASSVSQEEKLFF

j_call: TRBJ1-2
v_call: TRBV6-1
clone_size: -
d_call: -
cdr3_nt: TGTGCCAGCAGTGTTGAGGCAGCAATCTTC
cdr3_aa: CASSVEAAIF

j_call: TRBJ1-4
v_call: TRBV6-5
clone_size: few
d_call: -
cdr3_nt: TGTGCCAGCAGCGAACAGGGCGGTGAAAAACTGTTTTTT
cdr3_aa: CASSEQGGEKLFF

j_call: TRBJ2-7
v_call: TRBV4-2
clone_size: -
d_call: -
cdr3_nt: TGTGCCAGCAGCCAAGATGCGGAAGGAGGTGGAGAGCAGTACTTC
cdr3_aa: CASSQDAEGGGEQYF

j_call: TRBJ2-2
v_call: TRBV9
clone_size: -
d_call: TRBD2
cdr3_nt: TGTGCCAGCAGCGTAGTAGTTAGCGGGAGGGACACCGGGGAGCTGTTTTTT
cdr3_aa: CASSVVVSGRDTGELFF

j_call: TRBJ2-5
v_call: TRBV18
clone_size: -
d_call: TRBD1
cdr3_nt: TGTGCCAGCTCACCTGGGACAGGGGTGGAGACCCAGTACTTC
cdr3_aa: CASSPGTGVETQYF

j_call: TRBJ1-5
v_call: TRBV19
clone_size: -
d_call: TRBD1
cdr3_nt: TGTGCCAGTAGTAGGGAGACAGGGAGAATTGGACAGCCCCAGCATTTT
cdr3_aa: CASSRETGRIGQPQHF

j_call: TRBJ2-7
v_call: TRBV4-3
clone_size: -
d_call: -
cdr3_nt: TGCGCCAGCAGCTATTCAGCGTCGGGAGAGTCCTACGAGCAGTACTTC
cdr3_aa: CASSYSASGESYEQYF

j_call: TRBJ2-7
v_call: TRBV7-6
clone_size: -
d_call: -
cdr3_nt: TGTGCCAGCAGCTTAGTGGGGGCTGGGACGGACGAGCAGTACTTC
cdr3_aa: CASSLVGAGTDEQYF

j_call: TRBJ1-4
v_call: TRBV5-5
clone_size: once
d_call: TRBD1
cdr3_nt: TGTGCCAGCAGCCAGGGACAGGGGGCAACTAATGAAAAACTGTTTTTT
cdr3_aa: CASSQGQGATNEKLFF

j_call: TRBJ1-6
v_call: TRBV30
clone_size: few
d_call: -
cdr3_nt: TGTGGGGCGGGCTCCCGGAGCTCCTATAATTCACCCCTCCACTTT
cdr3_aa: CGAGSRSSYNSPLHF

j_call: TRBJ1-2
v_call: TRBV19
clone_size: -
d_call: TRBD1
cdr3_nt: TGTGCCAGTAGTATCCGGACAGGGGGCAACTATGGCTACACCTTC
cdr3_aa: CASSIRTGGNYGYTF

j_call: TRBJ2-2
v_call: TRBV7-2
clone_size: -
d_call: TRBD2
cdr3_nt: TGTGCCAGCAGCTTAGTGGTAATAGCGGGAGTCACCGGGGAGCTGTTTTTT
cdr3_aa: CASSLVVIAGVTGELFF

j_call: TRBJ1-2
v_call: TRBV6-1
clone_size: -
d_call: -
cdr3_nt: TGTGCCAGCACCTTAGATAGGGGCAGGGGTCATGGCTACACCTTC
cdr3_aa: CASTLDRGRGHGYTF

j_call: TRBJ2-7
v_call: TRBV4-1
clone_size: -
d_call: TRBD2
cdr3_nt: TGCGCCAGCAGTCAAACTAGCGGGAGATTCTACGAGCAGTACTTC
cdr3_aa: CASSQTSGRFYEQYF

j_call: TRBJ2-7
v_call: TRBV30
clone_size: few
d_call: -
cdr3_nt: TGTGCCTGGAGTCATAGTGCGACAAAGTACGAGCAGTACTTC
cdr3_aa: CAWSHSATKYEQYF

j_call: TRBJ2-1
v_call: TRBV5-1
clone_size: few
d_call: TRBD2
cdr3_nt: TGCGCCAGCAGGACTAGCGGGAGCTCCTACAATGAGCAGTTCTTC
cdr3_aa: CASRTSGSSYNEQFF

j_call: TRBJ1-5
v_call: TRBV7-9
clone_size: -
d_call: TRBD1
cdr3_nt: TGTGCCAGCAGCTTATGGACAGGGGATGTAAGCAATCAGCCCCAGCATTTT
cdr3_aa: CASSLWTGDVSNQPQHF

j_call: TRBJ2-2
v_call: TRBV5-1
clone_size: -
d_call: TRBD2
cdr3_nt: TGCGCCAGCAGCTCGGGACTAGCGGGAGGGGACACCGGGGAGCTGTTTTTT
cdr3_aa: CASSSGLAGGDTGELFF

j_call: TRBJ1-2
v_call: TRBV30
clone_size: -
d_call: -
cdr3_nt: TGTGCCTGGGGGGTCACCGGGATCAGCTATGGCTACACCTTC
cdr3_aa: CAWGVTGISYGYTF

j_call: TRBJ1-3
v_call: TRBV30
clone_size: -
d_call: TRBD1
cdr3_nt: TGTGCCTGGAGATTTCAGGGGGCTGGAAACACCATATATTTT
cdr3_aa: CAWRFQGAGNTIYF

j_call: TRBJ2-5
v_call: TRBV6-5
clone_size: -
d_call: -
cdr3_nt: TGTGCCAGCGGCCCGACTAAGGGTGAGACCCAGTACTTC
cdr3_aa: CASGPTKGETQYF

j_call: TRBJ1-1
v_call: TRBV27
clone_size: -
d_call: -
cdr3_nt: TGTGCCAGCAATTATGGACAGAGGAACACTGAAGCTTTCTTT
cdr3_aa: CASNYGQRNTEAFF

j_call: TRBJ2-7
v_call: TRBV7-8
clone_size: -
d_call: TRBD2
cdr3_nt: TGTGCCAGCAGCTACAGCTCCCGGACTAGCAGCAACGAGCAGTACTTC
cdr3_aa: CASSYSSRTSSNEQYF

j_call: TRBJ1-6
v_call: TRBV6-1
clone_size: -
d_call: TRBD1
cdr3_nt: TGTGCCAGCAGTACCGAGGGGACAGCCATGACACCCCTCCACTTT
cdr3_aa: CASSTEGTAMTPLHF

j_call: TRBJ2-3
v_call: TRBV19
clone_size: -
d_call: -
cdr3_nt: TGTGCCAGTAGTGCCGAGAGATTTACAGATACGCAGTATTTT
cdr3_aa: CASSAERFTDTQYF